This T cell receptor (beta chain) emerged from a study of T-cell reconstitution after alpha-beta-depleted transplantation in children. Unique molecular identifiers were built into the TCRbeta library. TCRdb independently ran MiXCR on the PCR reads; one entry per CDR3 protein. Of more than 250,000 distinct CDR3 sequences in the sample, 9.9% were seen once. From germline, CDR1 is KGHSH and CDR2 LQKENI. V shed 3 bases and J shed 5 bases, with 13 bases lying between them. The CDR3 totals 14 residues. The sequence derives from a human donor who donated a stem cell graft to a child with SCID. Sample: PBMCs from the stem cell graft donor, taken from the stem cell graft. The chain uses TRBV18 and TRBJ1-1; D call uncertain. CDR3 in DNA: TGTGCCAGCTCACCGAGAGAGGGAAGGACTGAAGCTTTCTTT. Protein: CASSPREGRTEAFF.